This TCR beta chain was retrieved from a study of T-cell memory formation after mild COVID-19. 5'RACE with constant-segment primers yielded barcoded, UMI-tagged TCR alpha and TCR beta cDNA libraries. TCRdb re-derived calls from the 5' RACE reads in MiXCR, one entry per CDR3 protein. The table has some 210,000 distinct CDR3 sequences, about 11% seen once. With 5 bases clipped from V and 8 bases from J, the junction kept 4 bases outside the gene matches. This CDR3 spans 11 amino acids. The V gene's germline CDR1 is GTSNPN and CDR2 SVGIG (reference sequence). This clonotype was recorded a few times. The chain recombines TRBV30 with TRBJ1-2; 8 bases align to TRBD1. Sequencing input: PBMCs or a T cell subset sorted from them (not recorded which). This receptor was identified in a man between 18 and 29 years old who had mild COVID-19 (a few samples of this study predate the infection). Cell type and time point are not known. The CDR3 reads CAWRQGLGYTF. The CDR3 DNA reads TGTGCCTGGCGACAGGGGTTGGGCTACACCTTC.